This TCR beta chain was identified during a study of blood T cell repertoires in COVID-19. Study-wide background: The United States, Italy and Spain provided the acute and convalescent COVID-19 samples. From T cells, B-cell-depleted T cells, or PBMCs came the material, which was cDNA or gDNA.

Assay: immunoSEQ multiplex PCR; the TCRdb copy retains only in-frame clones and omits some. In the table there are about 240,000 clones, approximately 86% of which are singletons. Trimming removed 4 bases at V and 0 bases at J, with 7 bases between. Germline assignment: CDR1 MNHEY and CDR2 SVGAGI. The CDR3 spans 15 residues. Sequenced input: peripheral blood. The receptor was isolated from a woman between 65 and 79 years old with active or convalescent COVID-19. This rearrangement joins TRBV6-5 to TRBJ1-6; tentatively, D is TRBD1 (6 bases). Here the CDR3 DNA reads TGTGCCAGCAGTTTAGGGGGCTCCTATAATTCACCCCTCCACTTT. Its translation is CASSLGGSYNSPLHF.